This is a list of T cell receptor beta chains from one sample in a study of CD8+ T cells in alopecia areata. Some clones are missing from TCRdb's copy, which holds only in-frame ones; the method was immunoSEQ multiplex PCR. The table includes about 150,000 clones, roughly 54% detected once. The source was CD8+ T cells sorted from blood, collected at week 4, from a patient treated with tofacitinib. All receptors derive from a human donor with alopecia areata. The CDR3 runs from the conserved cysteine through the conserved F or W. The D gene is left open where the match is weak. Where a row states a size, it is once, few, many or the class of an expanded clone; other rows omit it.

D	size	V	J	CDR3	DNA
.	.	TRBV2	TRBJ1-2	CASSGSYNYGYTF	TGTGCCAGCAGTGGGTCCTATAACTATGGCTACACCTTC
TRBD1	.	TRBV29-1	TRBJ2-4	CSVEEGQGPASKNIQYF	TGCAGCGTTGAAGAGGGACAGGGGCCAGCTTCCAAAAACATTCAGTACTTC
TRBD1	.	TRBV5-6	TRBJ1-6	CASSLWKGQVSPLHF	TGTGCCAGCAGTCTTTGGAAAGGACAGGTTTCACCCCTCCACTTT
.	few	TRBV15	TRBJ2-7	CATSRGQVAYEQYF	TGTGCCACCAGCAGAGGACAGGTCGCCTACGAGCAGTACTTC
TRBD1	.	TRBV6-5	TRBJ2-3	CASRGQGGTDTQYF	TGTGCCAGCAGGGGACAGGGAGGCACAGATACGCAGTATTTT
.	.	TRBV7-9	TRBJ2-2	CASSETGELFF	TGTGCCAGCAGCGAGACTGGGGAGCTGTTTTTT
.	.	TRBV25-1	TRBJ2-3	CASSENPDTQYF	TGTGCCAGCAGTGAAAACCCAGATACGCAGTATTTT
.	.	TRBV27	TRBJ1-1	CASKKGDLNTEAFF	TGTGCCAGCAAAAAGGGGGACTTGAACACTGAAGCTTTCTTT
.	.	TRBV29-1	TRBJ1-1	CSVRSAQRNTEAFF	TGCAGCGTTAGGTCGGCGCAGAGGAACACTGAAGCTTTCTTT
.	few	TRBV6-6	TRBJ1-6	CASSYNVGDSPLHF	TGTGCCAGCAGTTATAACGTGGGGGATTCACCCCTCCACTTT
.	few	TRBV5-4	TRBJ2-5	CASGTAQETQYF	TGTGCGAGCGGGACAGCCCAAGAGACCCAGTACTTC
.	.	TRBV27	TRBJ2-5	CASSLSGWGETQYF	TGTGCCAGCAGTTTATCGGGATGGGGAGAGACCCAGTACTTC
.	.	TRBV9	TRBJ2-7	CASSPSGTFSYEQYF	TGTGCCAGCAGCCCTTCCGGGACGTTCTCCTACGAGCAGTACTTC
.	.	TRBV29-1	TRBJ2-2	CSVGPGHNTGELFF	TGCAGCGTCGGACCGGGACATAACACCGGGGAGCTGTTTTTT
.	.	TRBV13	TRBJ1-6	CASSFVGRGIGSPLHF	TGTGCCAGCAGCTTTGTTGGTCGGGGGATAGGTTCACCCCTCCACTTT
.	few	TRBV12-2	TRBJ2-7	CASRLVISSYEQYF	TGTGCAAGTCGCTTAGTCATTAGCTCCTACGAGCAGTACTTC
.	few	TRBV6-5	TRBJ1-2	CASGLSGDYGYTF	TGTGCCAGCGGACTAAGTGGGGACTATGGCTACACCTTC
TRBD2	.	TRBV30	TRBJ2-5	CAWSVGVSGGRGETQYF	TGTGCCTGGAGTGTAGGGGTTAGCGGGGGCCGAGGGGAGACCCAGTACTTC
TRBD2	.	TRBV29-1	TRBJ2-1	CSVGGGDYYNEQFF	TGCAGCGTGGGCGGGGGGGATTATTACAATGAGCAGTTCTTC